These 15 T cell receptor beta chains came from one sample sequenced in a study of blood T cell repertoires in COVID-19. The method was immunoSEQ multiplex PCR; TCRdb's version includes in-frame clones alone and lacks a portion of them. The repertoire consists of roughly 360,000 clones, with 80% to 90% occurring once and the leading ten covering 1.3%. Sequencing was done on a sample of PBMCs or T cells enriched from blood (not recorded which). The receptors come from a man younger than 45 who had recovered from COVID-19.

The V and J genes are TRBV7-9 and TRBJ2-5; TRBD2 might be the D (5 bases). Germline V lookup: CDR1 SEHNR, CDR2 FQNEAQ (reference sequence). This CDR3 comprises 13 residues. V lost 4 bases, J lost 5 bases, and 11 bases lay in between. Here the CDR3 reads CASSSWRRETQYF. CDR3 coding DNA: TGTGCCAGCAGCTCCTGGAGGCGGGAGACCCAGTACTTC.

Written as DNA, the CDR3 is TGCGCCAGCAGCCCCCAGGCAGCGAACACCGGGGAGCTGTTTTTT. Its protein product is CASSPQAANTGELFF. The rearrangement uses TRBV5-1 and TRBJ2-2, with D hard to call. V lost 4 bases and J lost 0, with 10 bases in between. The germline CDR1 and CDR2 sequences are SGHRS and YFSETQ. This CDR3 contains 15 residues.

CDR3 coding DNA: TGTGCCTCCTGGGGGGGGGCCGCGGAAGCTTTCTTT. This codes for CASWGGAAEAFF. The chain uses TRBV30 and TRBJ1-1; possible D gene TRBD1, 6 bases. Trimming cost V 7 bases and J 8 bases, with 17 bases left between them. This CDR3 contains 12 residues. Germline-derived CDR1 and CDR2 are GTSNPN and SVGIG (reference sequence).

As concerns this clone: Other nucleotide sequences in the sample specify the same CDR3. The rearrangement links TRBV27 to TRBJ1-2; possibly TRBD1 for D (5 bases). With 2 bases removed from V and 0 bases from J, the gap between germline ends came to 10 bases. Germline V gene data show CDR1 as MNHEY and CDR2 as SMNVEV (reference sequence). This CDR3 is built from 15 residues. The CDR3 DNA reads TGTGCCAGCAGTTTAGGGGCAGGGCCTAACTATGGCTACACCTTC. The encoded protein is CASSLGAGPNYGYTF.

The table lists this clone with a count of one. V gene TRBV10-1 combines with J gene TRBJ2-2, with D possibly being TRBD2 (6 bases). This CDR3 is built from 16 residues. Looked up from germline, CDR1 is WNHNN and CDR2 is SYGVQD (reference sequence). Trimming shortened V by 0 bases and J by 3 bases, and 11 bases separated the two germline ends. The CDR3 reads CASSESLGLYTGELFF. In nucleotides, the CDR3 is TGCGCCAGCAGTGAGTCGTTGGGACTGTACACCGGGGAGCTGTTTTTT.

This clone was detected once. This sequence joins TRBV7-9 and TRBJ2-7; TRBD1 might be the D (6 bases). Germline values: CDR1 SEHNR, CDR2 FQNEAQ (reference sequence). V was shortened by 11 bases and J by 7 bases, with 18 bases between the two germline ends. The CDR3 sequence is 12 residues long. CDR3 in amino acids: CACASDSSEQYF. The CDR3 DNA sequence: TGTGCCTGCGCATCGGACAGTTCGGAGCAGTACTTC.

The V call is TRBV7-2, the J call TRBJ2-5, with a tentative D call TRBD2 (6 bases). This CDR3 region has 15 residues. The germline V gene has CDR1 SGHTA and CDR2 FQGNSA. V lost 4 bases to trimming and J lost 1 base, with 13 bases between them. The CDR3 region is CASSSSGPIQETQYF. Here the CDR3 DNA reads TGTGCCAGCAGCTCGAGCGGGCCGATCCAAGAGACCCAGTACTTC.

Only a few counts were recorded for this clone. The V gene is TRBV7-8, the J gene TRBJ1-4; D might be TRBD1 (5 bases). The CDR3 is 16 residues long. Trimming took 5 bases from V and 4 from J, leaving 17 bases between them. Germline CDR1 is SGHVS and CDR2 is FQNEAQ. The CDR3 DNA sequence: TGTGCCAGCAGCCGGGGCAGGGCGGGGAGTAATGAAAAACTGTTTTTT. It is translated as CASSRGRAGSNEKLFF.

The gene calls are TRBV6-1 and TRBJ2-2; tentative D call: TRBD1 (5 bases). Trimming took 2 bases from V and 1 from J, leaving 11 bases between them. This CDR3 comprises 16 residues. In germline, CDR1 is MNHNS, CDR2 SASEGT. The CDR3 DNA is TGTGCCAGCAGTGAACCGGGTAGGGGGAACACCGGGGAGCTGTTTTTT. Amino acid sequence: CASSEPGRGNTGELFF.

The V and J genes are TRBV10-1 and TRBJ2-7; the match to TRBD1 covers 8 bases. Germline V gene sequence: CDR1 WNHNN, CDR2 SYGVQD (reference sequence). The CDR3 extends over 15 amino acids. V gave up 2 bases and J gave up 2 bases; unmatched junction bases: 5. The CDR3 DNA reads as TGCGCCAGCAGTGAGGGGACAGGTCTTCCCTACGAGCAGTACTTC. This encodes CASSEGTGLPYEQYF.

This chain joins TRBV5-1 and TRBJ2-3; TRBD2 aligns across 8 bases. The J segment lost 0 bases and the V segment lost 4 bases, leaving 7 bases of the junction unmatched. Germline V gives CDR1 SGHRS, CDR2 YFSETQ. There are 16 residues in the CDR3. The CDR3 protein is CASSRRGGTSTDTQYF. The CDR3 DNA reads TGCGCCAGCAGCCGTCGGGGGGGAACTAGCACAGATACGCAGTATTTT.

This chain joins TRBV29-1 and TRBJ2-7, with TRBD1 matching over 10 bases. With V trimmed by 5 bases and J by 1 base, 5 bases remained unmatched. The CDR3 loop spans 14 amino acids. Germline V lookup: CDR1 SQVTM, CDR2 ANQGSEA. CDR3 sequence reads: CSVLRTGGSYEQYF. In DNA form, the CDR3 reads TGCAGCGTTTTAAGGACAGGGGGGTCCTACGAGCAGTACTTC.

The rearrangement uses TRBV5-5 and TRBJ2-7; perhaps TRBD1 as D (6 bases). The V end was cut by 3 bases, the J end by 1 base, with 8 bases between. CDR3 length: 13 residues. Germline CDR1 and CDR2: SGHKS and YYEKEE (reference sequence). The CDR3 DNA reads TGTGCCAGCAGCTACAGGGAATCCTACGAGCAGTACTTC. This sequence encodes CASSYRESYEQYF.

Concerning this clone itself: Germline is not matched at one junction end, which may reflect a read error. The chain employs TRBV6-5 and TRBJ2-7; possible D gene TRBD1, 6 bases. CDR3 length: 14 residues. Germline lookup yields CDR1 MNHEY and CDR2 SVGAGI. The CDR3 sequence is CASSHSDSTYEQYF. The CDR3 nucleotides are TGTGCCAGCAGTCACTCGGACAGTACCTACGAGCAGTACTTC.

This chain connects TRBV28 to TRBJ2-7; 8 nucleotides match TRBD1. The CDR3 is 14 amino acids. Losses at the gene ends were 3 bases for V and 2 bases for J; bases not matched to a gene: 3. The germline gives CDR1 MDHEN, CDR2 SYDVKM. DNA of the CDR3: TGTGCCAGCAGTTTGCCGGACAGGGCCTACGAGCAGTACTTC. It encodes CASSLPDRAYEQYF.